This T cell receptor (beta chain) originates from a study of blood T cell repertoires in COVID-19. Clones were sequenced by immunoSEQ multiplex PCR, and TCRdb holds only the in-frame ones, with some missing. The sample consists of about 270,000 clones, 85% to 90% of them appearing once. Trimming removed 1 base from V and 14 bases from J, with 14 bases in between. This CDR3 comprises 13 residues. Germline assignment: CDR1 MNHEY and CDR2 SMNVEV (reference sequence). This clone was detected only a few times. The TCR comes from a man aged 18-30 years who had recovered from COVID-19. Material for sequencing was PBMCs or T cells enriched from blood (not recorded which). This chain joins TRBV27 and TRBJ1-4; D might be TRBD1 (6 bases). This chain's CDR3 is CASSLYQGRLLFF. DNA of the CDR3: TGTGCCAGCAGTTTATATCAGGGGCGTCTCCTGTTTTTT.